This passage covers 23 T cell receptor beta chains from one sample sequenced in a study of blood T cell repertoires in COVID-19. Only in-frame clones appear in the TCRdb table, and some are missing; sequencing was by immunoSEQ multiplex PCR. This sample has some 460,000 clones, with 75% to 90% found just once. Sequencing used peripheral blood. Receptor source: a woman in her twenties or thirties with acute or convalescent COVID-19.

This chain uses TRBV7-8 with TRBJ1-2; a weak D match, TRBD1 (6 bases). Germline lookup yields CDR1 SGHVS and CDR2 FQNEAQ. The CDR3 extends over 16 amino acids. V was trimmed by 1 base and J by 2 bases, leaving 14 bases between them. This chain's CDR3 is CASSLVGGPQNYGYTF. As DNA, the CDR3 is TGTGCCAGCAGCTTAGTAGGGGGACCCCAGAACTATGGCTACACCTTC. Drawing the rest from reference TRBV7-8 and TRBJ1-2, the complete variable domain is GAGVSQSPRYKVAKRGQDVALRCDPISGHVSLFWYQQALGQGPEFLTYFQNEAQLDKSGLPSDRFFAERPEGSVSTLKIQRTQQEDSAVYLCASSLVGGPQNYGYTFGSGTRLTVV.

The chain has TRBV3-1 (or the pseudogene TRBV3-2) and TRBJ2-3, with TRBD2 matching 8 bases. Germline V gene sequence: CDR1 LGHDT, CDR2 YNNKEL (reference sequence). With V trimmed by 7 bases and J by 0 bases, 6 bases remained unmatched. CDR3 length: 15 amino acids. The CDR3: CASNIRGGSTDTQYF. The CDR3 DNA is TGTGCCAGCAATATCCGGGGGGGAAGCACAGATACGCAGTATTTT.

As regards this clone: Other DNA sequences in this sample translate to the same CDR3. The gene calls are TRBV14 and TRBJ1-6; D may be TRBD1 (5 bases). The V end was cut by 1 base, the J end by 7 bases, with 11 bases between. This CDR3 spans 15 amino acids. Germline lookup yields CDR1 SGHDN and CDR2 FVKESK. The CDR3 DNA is TGTGCCAGCAGCCAAGGGCAGGGTGGAAATTCACCCCTCCACTTT. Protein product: CASSQGQGGNSPLHF.

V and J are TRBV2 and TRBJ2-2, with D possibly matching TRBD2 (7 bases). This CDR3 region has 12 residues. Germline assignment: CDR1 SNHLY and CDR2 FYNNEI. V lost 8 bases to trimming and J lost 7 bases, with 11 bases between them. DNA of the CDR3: TGTGCCAGCGGGGGGGCGAGCGGGGAGCTGTTTTTT. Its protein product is CASGGASGELFF.

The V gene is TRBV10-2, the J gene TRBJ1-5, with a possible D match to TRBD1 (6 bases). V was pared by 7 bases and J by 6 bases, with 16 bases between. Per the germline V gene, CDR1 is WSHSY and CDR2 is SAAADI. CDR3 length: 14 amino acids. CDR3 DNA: TGCGCCAGCAATAGAGAGGGGGTTGGTCAGCCCCAGCATTTT. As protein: CASNREGVGQPQHF.

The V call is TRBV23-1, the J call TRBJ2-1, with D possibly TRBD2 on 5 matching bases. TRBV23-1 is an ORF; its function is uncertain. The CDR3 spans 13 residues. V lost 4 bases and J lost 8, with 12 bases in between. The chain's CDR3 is CASSPVAIHEQFF. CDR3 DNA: TGCGCCAGCAGTCCGGTAGCGATACATGAGCAGTTCTTC.

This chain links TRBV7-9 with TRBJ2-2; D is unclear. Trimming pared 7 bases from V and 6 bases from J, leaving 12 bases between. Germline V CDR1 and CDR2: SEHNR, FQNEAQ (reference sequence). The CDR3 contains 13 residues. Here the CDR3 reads CASTFQSPGELFF. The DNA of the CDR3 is TGTGCCAGCACCTTCCAATCCCCCGGGGAGCTGTTTTTT. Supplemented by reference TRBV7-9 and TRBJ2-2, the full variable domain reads DTGVSQNPRHKITKRGQNVTFRCDPISEHNRLYWYRQTLGQGPEFLTYFQNEAQLEKSRLLSDRFSAERPKGSFSTLEIQRTEQGDSAMYLCASTFQSPGELFFGEGSRLTVL.

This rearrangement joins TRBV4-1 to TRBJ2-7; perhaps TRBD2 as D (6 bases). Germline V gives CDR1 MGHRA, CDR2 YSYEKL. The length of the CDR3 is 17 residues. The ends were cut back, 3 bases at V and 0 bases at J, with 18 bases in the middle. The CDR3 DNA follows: TGCGCCAGCAGCCAGGTGGGTGGGGCGGGGAGCTCCTACGAGCAGTACTTC. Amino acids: CASSQVGGAGSSYEQYF.

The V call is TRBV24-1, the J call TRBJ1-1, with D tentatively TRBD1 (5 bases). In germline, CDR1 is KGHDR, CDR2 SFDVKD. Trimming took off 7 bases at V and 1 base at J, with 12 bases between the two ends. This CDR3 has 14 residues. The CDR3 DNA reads TGTGCCACCAGATCTAGGGGTGGGAACACTGAAGCTTTCTTT. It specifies CATRSRGGNTEAFF.

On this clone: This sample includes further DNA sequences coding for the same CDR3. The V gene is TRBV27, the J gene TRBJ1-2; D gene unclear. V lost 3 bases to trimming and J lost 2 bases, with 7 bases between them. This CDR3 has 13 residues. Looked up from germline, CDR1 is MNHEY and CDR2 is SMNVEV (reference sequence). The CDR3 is CASSLAGNYGYTF. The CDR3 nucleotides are TGTGCCAGCAGTTTGGCAGGAAACTATGGCTACACCTTC.

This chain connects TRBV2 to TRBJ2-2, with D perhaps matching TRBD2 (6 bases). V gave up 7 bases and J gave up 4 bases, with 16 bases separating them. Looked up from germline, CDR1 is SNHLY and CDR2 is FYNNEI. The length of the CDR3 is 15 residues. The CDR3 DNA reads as TGTGCCAGCATAGGCGGGGCGGCAGGCACCGGGGAGCTGTTTTTT. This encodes CASIGGAAGTGELFF.

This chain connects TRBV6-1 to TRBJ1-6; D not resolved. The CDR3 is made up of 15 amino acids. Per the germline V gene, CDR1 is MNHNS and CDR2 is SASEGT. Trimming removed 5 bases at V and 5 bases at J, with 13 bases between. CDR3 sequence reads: CASSFLGDHNSPLHF. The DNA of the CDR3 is TGTGCCAGCAGTTTTTTGGGAGACCATAATTCACCCCTCCACTTT.

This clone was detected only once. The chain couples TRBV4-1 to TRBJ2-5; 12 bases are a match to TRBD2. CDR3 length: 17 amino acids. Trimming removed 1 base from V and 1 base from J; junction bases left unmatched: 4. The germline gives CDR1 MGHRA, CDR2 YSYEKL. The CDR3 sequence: CASSQGGLAGSQETQYF. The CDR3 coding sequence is TGCGCCAGCAGCCAAGGTGGACTAGCGGGGAGCCAAGAGACCCAGTACTTC.

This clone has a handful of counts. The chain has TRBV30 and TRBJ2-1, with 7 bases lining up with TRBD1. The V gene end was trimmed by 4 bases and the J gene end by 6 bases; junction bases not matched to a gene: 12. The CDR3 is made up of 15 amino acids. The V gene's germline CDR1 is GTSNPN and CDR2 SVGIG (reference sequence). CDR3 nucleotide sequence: TGTGCCTGGACCGGGACAGCAGGAGTACGCAATGAGCAGTTCTTC. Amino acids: CAWTGTAGVRNEQFF.

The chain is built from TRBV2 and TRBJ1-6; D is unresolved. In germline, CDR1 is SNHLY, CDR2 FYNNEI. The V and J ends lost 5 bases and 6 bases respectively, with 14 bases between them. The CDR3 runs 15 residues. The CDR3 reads CASSKTQEFNSPLHF. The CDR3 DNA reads TGTGCCAGCAGTAAAACTCAGGAATTTAATTCACCCCTCCACTTT.

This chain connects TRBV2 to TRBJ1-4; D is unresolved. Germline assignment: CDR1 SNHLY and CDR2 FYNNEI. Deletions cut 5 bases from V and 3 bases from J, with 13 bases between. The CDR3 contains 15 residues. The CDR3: CASSSFREANEKLFF. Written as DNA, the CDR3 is TGTGCCAGCAGTTCCTTCCGGGAAGCTAATGAAAAACTGTTTTTT.

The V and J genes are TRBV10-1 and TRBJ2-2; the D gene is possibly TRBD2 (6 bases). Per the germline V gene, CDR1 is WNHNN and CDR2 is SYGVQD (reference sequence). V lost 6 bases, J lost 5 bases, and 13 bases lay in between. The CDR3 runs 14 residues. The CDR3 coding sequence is TGCGCCAGCAGCCCGGGGGTAGAGACCGGGGAGCTGTTTTTT. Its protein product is CASSPGVETGELFF.

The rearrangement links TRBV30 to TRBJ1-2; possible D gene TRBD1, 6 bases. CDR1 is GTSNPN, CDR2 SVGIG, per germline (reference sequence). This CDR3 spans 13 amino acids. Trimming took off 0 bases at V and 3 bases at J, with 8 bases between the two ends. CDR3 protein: CAWSVTGHYGYTF. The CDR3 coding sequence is TGTGCCTGGAGTGTTACAGGGCACTATGGCTACACCTTC.

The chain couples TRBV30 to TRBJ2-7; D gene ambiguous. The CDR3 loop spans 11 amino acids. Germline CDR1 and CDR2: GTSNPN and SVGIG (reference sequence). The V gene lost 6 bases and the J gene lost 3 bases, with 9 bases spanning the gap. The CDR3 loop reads CACGANYEQYF. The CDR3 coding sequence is TGTGCCTGTGGAGCAAACTACGAGCAGTACTTC.

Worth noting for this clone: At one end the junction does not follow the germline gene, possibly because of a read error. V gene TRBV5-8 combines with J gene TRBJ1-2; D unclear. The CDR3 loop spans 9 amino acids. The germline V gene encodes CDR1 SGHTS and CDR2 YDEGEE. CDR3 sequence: CASSTQAGF. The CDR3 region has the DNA TGTGCCAGCAGTACGCAGGCGGGCTTC.

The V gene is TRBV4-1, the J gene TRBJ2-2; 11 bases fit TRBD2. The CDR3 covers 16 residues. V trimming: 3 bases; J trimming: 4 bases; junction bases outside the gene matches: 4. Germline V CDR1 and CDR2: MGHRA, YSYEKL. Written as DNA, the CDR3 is TGCGCCAGCAGCCAGCTAGCGGGGGGAGCCACCGGGGAGCTGTTTTTT. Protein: CASSQLAGGATGELFF.

CDR3 sequence: CASSLASSGSTGELFF. The CDR3 DNA sequence: TGTGCCAGCAGCTTAGCGTCTAGCGGTTCAACCGGGGAGCTGTTTTTT. V is TRBV7-8 and J is TRBJ2-2, with 7 bases that match TRBD2. Germline assignment: CDR1 SGHVS and CDR2 FQNEAQ. V gave up 0 bases and J gave up 5 bases; unmatched junction bases: 6. The CDR3 totals 16 residues. Complete variable domain (other parts from reference TRBV7-8 and TRBJ2-2): GAGVSQSPRYKVAKRGQDVALRCDPISGHVSLFWYQQALGQGPEFLTYFQNEAQLDKSGLPSDRFFAERPEGSVSTLKIQRTQQEDSAVYLCASSLASSGSTGELFFGEGSRLTVL.

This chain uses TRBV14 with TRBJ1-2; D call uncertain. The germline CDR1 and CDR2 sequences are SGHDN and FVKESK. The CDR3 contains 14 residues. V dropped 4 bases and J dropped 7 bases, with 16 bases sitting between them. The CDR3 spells CASSPLGGNRGYTF. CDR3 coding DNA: TGTGCCAGCAGCCCCCTGGGCGGGAATCGTGGCTACACCTTC.